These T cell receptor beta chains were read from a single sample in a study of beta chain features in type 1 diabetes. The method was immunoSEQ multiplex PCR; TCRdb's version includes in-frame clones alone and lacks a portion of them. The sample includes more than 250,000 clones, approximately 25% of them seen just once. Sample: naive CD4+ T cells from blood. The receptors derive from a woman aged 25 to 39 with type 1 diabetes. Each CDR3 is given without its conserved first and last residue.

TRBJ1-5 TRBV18 ASSPGEQPQH
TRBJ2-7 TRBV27 ASSLGLAGGRVQY
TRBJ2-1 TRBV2 ASRPDTYNEQF
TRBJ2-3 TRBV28 ASSLDRGYGDTQY
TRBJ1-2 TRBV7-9 ASSSGDRGGYT
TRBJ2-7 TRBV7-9 ASSLGLADPYEQY
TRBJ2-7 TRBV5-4 ASSSGTSSYEQY
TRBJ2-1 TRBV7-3 ASSHGQGANSYNEQF
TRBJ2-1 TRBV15 ATSRAAGLQANEQF
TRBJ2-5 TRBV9 ASSPPSRDSQETQY
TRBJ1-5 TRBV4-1 ASSLITGTPNQPQH
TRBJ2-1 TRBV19 ASSIDRGIKSHNEQF
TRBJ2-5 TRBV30 AWGRETQY
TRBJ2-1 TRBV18 ASSPPGLAVYNEQF
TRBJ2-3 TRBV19 ASSWGGRMDTQY
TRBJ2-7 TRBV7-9 ASSPGPGAGPYEQY
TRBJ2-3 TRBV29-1 SVGTSGRGDTQY
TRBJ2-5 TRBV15 ATSRDPQVQETQY
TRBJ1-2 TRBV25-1 ASSEYRAGYGYT
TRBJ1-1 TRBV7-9 ASSARGGNTEAF
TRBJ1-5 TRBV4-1 ASSRGGGTGDQPQH
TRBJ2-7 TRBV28 ASSPRQGLEQY
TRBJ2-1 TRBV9 ASSPIAGTSASQQF
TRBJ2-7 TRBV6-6 ASSYLRLSLEQY
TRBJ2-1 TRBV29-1 SVASGTTNEQF
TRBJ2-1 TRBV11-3 ASSSRRLAGDYNEQF
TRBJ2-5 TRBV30 AWSVSGRETQY
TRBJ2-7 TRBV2 ASSAGLAGGSYEQY
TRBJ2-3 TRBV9 ASSVASSGRDTQY
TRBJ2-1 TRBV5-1 ASSPAATYNEQF
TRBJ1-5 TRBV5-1 ASSVGGRNQPQH
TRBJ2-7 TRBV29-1 SVEGTAYEQY
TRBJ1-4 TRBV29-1 SASSQGTNEKLF
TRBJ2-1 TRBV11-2 ASSVGDEQF
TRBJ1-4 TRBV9 ASSVYPLGGTNEKLF
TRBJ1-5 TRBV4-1 ASSPGRLRTGDNNQPQH
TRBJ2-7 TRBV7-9 ASSSQLATYEQY
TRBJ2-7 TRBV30 AWTLGQPYEQY
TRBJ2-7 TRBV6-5 ASSYSRRTSSYEQY
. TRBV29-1 SVAAGDEQY